This T cell receptor beta chain emerged from a study of T cells after yellow fever vaccination. Study outcomes and limitations: Most clones from primary vaccination resurfaced after the booster (about 96% CD4, 88% CD8). Only a small proportion of the clonotypes turned up in both the CD4 and the CD8 compartments, likely arising from convergent recombination.

J was trimmed by 6 bases and V by 6 bases; bases with no gene match: 4. This CDR3 has 15 residues. The germline V gene encodes CDR1 SGHTA and CDR2 FQGNSA. Synthesis of TCR cDNA relied on 5'RACE template switching, which attached a universal primer site and UMIs. TCRdb called the 5' RACE reads again in MiXCR, with one record for every CDR3 protein. The table has 150,000 to 200,000 distinct CDR3 sequences, 7% to 10% seen once; the top ten hold about a third. The sample holds a few counts of this clonotype. Its target is unknown. This clonotype was sampled from a man younger than 35 who received the YFV17D yellow fever vaccine. The source material was CD8+ T cells sorted from PBMCs, sampled 45 days after the yellow fever booster vaccination. The chain recombines TRBV7-2 with TRBJ2-1; 14 bases align to TRBD2. The CDR3 region has the DNA TGTGCCAGCAGGGAGACTAGCGGGGGGGCCAATGAGCAGTTCTTC. It yields the protein CASRETSGGANEQFF. Variable domain in full (rest from reference TRBV7-2 and TRBJ2-1): GAGVSQSPSNKVTEKGKDVELRCDPISGHTALYWYRQSLGQGLEFLIYFQGNSAPDKSGLPSDRFSAERTGGSVSTLTIQRTQQEDSAVYLCASRETSGGANEQFFGPGTRLTVL.